This entry lists 8 T cell receptor beta chains sequenced from one sample in a study of blood T cell repertoires in COVID-19. Sequencing used immunoSEQ multiplex PCR; TCRdb keeps in-frame clones, though not all of them. This table has around 240,000 clones, 70% to 90% appearing once. The sequenced sample was peripheral blood. These receptors were collected from a woman aged 25-40 years who had recovered from COVID-19.

This clone was observed a handful of times. This chain uses TRBV6-5 with TRBJ1-2, with D perhaps TRBD1 (6 bases). Trimming took off 0 bases at V and 4 bases at J, with 9 bases between the two ends. The length of the CDR3 is 14 residues. CDR1 and CDR2 (germline): MNHEY, SVGAGI. The CDR3 loop reads CASSYSGGSYGYTF. The DNA for the CDR3 is TGTGCCAGCAGTTACTCAGGGGGTTCCTATGGCTACACCTTC.

The rearrangement links TRBV6-6 to TRBJ2-7; perhaps TRBD2 as D (6 bases). The CDR3 is 14 residues long. V was cut by 5 bases and J by 0 bases, with 11 bases left in between. The germline gives CDR1 MNHNY, CDR2 SVGAGI (reference sequence). In DNA, the CDR3 is TGTGCCAGCAGTACCGGGACTGCCTCCTACGAGCAGTACTTC. Translation gives CASSTGTASYEQYF.

The genes are TRBV5-1 and TRBJ1-1, with 11 bases that match TRBD1. Trimming took 4 bases from V and 4 from J; bases not matched to a gene: 3. Per the germline V gene, CDR1 is SGHRS and CDR2 is YFSETQ. The CDR3 has 14 amino acids. The CDR3 nucleotides read TGCGCCAGCAGCCCAGGGACAGGGGGCACTGAAGCTTTCTTT. This gives the protein CASSPGTGGTEAFF.

The genes are TRBV2 and TRBJ2-1; the D gene is possibly TRBD1 (6 bases). Germline loops: CDR1 SNHLY, CDR2 FYNNEI. This CDR3 is 16 amino acids long. V lost 6 bases and J 2 bases, leaving 17 bases between the germline ends. CDR3 in amino acids: CASSHSRDKTYNEQFF. Written as DNA, the CDR3 is TGTGCCAGCAGCCATAGCCGGGACAAGACCTACAATGAGCAGTTCTTC.

This sequence joins TRBV6-5 and TRBJ1-2; D uncertain. This CDR3 comprises 12 residues. The V gene's germline CDR1 is MNHEY and CDR2 SVGAGI. V was clipped by 7 bases and J by 5 bases, with 11 bases between them. CDR3 sequence (DNA): TGTGCCAGCACCCTAACAGTTTATGGCTACACCTTC. Amino acid sequence: CASTLTVYGYTF.

The V and J genes are TRBV4-1 and TRBJ2-5; 12 positions match TRBD2. V trimming: 0 bases; J trimming: 0 bases; junction bases outside the gene matches: 5. Germline V lookup: CDR1 MGHRA, CDR2 YSYEKL. The CDR3 length is 18 residues. CDR3 sequence: CASSQELAGGHYQETQYF. The CDR3 bases are TGCGCCAGCAGCCAAGAACTAGCGGGGGGACACTACCAAGAGACCCAGTACTTC.

This chain's CDR3 is CASGATGKGSPLHF. The CDR3 DNA follows: TGTGCTAGTGGTGCAACAGGGAAGGGATCACCCCTCCACTTT. The chain combines TRBV12-5 with TRBJ1-6; TRBD1 is a possible D gene (6 bases). Germline V gives CDR1 LGHNT, CDR2 FRNRAP. The V end lost 5 bases, the J end lost 10 bases, and 15 bases lay between the germline ends. This CDR3 comprises 14 residues.

The genes are TRBV6-2 or TRBV6-3 and TRBJ2-3; TRBD1 agrees at 7 bases. V shed 0 bases, J shed 5 bases, and the junction held 11 bases outside the gene matches. Germline CDR1 reads MNHEY; CDR2 reads SVGEGT. The CDR3 covers 17 residues. The CDR3 protein is CASSYSRDSWTRDTQYF. The CDR3 nucleotides are TGTGCCAGCAGTTACTCGAGGGACAGTTGGACGAGAGATACGCAGTATTTT.